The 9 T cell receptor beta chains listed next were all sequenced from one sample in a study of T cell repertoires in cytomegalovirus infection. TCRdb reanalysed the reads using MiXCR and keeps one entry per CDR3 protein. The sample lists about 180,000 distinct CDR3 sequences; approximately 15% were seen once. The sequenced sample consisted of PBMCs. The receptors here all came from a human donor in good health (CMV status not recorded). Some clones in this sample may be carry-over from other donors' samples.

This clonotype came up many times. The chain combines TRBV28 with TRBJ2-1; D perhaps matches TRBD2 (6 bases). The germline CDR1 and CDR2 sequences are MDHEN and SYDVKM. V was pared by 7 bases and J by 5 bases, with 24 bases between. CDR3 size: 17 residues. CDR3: CASKKVVAGRTDNEQFF. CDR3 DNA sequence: TGTGCCAGCAAGAAGGTTGTTGCGGGGAGGACCGACAATGAGCAGTTCTTC.

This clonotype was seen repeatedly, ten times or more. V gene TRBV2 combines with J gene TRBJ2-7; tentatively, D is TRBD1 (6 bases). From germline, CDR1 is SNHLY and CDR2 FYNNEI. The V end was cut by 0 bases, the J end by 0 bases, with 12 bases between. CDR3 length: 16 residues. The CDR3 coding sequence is TGTGCCAGCAGTGAAGCGCTTAGGGGGAGCTCCTACGAGCAGTACTTC. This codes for CASSEALRGSSYEQYF.

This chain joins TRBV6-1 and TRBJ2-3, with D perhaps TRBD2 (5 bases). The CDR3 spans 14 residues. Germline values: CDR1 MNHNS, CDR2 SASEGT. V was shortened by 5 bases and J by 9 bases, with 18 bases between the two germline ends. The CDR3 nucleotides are TGTGCCAGCAGTCCCTCTCCTCAGCGGATGACGCAGTATTTT. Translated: CASSPSPQRMTQYF.

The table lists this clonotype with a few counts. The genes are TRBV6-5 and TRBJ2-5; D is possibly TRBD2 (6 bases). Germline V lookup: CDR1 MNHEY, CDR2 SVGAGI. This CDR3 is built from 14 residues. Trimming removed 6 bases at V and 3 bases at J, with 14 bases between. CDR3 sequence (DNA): TGTGCCAGCAGGGAGGGAGGTGGGAAAGAGACCCAGTACTTC. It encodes CASREGGGKETQYF.

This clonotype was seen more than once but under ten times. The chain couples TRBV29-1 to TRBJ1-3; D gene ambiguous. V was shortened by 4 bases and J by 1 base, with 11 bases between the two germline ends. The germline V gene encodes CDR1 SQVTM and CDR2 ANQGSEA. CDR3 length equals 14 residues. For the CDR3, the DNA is TGCAGCGTTGCTTGGGAACATTCTGGAAACACCATATATTTT. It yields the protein CSVAWEHSGNTIYF.

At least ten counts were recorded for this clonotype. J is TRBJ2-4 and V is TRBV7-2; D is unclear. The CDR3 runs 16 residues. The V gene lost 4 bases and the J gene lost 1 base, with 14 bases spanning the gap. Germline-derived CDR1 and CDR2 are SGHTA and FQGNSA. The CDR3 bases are TGTGCCAGCAGCTACGGATTTCCGGAGGCCAAAAACATTCAGTACTTC. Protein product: CASSYGFPEAKNIQYF.

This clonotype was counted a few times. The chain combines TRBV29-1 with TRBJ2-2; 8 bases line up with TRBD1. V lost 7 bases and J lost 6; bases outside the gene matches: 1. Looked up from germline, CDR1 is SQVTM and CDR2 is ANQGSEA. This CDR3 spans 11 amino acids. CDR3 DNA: TGCAGCGGGACAGGGTCCGGGGAGCTGTTTTTT. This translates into CSGTGSGELFF.

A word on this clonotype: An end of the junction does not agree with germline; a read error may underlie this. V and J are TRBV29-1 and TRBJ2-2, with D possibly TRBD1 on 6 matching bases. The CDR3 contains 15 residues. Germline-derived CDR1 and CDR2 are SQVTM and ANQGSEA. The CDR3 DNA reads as TGCAGCGCCTCAGACACAGGGTGGGTCACCGGGGAGCTGATTTTT. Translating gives CSASDTGWVTGELIF.

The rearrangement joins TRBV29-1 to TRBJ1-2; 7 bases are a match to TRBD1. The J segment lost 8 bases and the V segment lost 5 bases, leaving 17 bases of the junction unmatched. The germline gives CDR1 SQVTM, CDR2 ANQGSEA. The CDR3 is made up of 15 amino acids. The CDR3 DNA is TGCAGCGTTACCGGGACAGTAGAGGGGTCCGGAGGCTACACCTTC. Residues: CSVTGTVEGSGGYTF.